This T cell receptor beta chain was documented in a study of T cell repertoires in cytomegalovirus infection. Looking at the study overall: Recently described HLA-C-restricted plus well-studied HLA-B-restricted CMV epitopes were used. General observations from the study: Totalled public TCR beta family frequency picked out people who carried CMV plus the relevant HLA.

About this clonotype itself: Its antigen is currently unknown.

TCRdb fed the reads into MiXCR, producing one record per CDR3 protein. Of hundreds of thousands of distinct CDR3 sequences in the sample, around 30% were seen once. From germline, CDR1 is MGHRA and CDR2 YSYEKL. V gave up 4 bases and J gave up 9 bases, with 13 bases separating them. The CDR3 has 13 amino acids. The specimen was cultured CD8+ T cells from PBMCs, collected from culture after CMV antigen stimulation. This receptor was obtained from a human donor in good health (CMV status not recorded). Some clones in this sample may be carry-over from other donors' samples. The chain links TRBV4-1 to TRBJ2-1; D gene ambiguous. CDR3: CASSPPRAGEQFF. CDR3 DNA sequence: TGCGCCAGCAGCCCGCCTCGAGCTGGTGAGCAGTTCTTC.